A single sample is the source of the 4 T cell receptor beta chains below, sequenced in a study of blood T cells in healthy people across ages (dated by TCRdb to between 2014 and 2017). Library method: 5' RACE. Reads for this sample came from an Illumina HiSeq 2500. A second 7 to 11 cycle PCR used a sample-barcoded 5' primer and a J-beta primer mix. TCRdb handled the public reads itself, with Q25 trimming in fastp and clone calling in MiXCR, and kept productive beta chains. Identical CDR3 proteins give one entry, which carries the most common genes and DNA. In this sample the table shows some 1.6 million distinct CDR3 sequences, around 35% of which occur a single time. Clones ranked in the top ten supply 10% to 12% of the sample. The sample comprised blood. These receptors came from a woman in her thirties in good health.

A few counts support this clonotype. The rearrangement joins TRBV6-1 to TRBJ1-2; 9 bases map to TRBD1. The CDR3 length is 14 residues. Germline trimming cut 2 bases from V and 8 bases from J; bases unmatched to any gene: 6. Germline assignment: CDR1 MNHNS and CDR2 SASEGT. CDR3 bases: TGTGCCAGCAGTGAAACACAGGGGGCGGGCGGCTACACCTTC. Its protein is CASSETQGAGGYTF.

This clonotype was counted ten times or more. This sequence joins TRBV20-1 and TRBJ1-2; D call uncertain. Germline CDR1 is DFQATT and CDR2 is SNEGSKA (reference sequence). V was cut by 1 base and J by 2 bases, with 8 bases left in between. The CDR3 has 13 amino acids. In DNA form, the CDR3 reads TGCAGTGCTAGAGTAGGCGGGAACTATGGCTACACCTTC. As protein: CSARVGGNYGYTF.

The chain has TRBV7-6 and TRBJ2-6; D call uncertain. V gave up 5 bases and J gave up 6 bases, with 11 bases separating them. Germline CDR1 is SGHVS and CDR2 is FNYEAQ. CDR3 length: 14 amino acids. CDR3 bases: TGTGCCAGCAGCCGGTTATTTGAGGCCAACGTCCTGACTTTC. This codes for CASSRLFEANVLTF. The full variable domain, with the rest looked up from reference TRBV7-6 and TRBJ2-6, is GAGVSQSPRYKVTKRGQDVALRCDPISGHVSLYWYRQALGQGPEFLTYFNYEAQQDKSGLPNDRFSAERPEGSISTLTIQRTEQRDSAMYRCASSRLFEANVLTFGAGSRLTVL.

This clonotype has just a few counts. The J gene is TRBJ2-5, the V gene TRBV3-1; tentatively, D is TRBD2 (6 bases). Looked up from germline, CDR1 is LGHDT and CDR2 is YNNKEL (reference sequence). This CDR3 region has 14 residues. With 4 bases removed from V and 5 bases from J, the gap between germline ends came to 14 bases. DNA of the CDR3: TGTGCCAGCAGCCTCCGGAGGGATCGGGAGACCCAGTACTTC. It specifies CASSLRRDRETQYF.